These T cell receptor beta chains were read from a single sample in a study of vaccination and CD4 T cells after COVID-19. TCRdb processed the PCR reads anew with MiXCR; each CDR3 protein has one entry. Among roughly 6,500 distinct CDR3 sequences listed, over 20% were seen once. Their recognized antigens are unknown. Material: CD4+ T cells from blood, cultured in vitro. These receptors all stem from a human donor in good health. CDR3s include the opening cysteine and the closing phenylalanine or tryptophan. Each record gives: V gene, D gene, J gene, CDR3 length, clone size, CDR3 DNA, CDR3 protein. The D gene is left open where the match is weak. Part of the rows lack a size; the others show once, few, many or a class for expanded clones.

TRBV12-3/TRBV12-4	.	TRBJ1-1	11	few	TGTGCCAGCAGTTTACAGGGAGAAGCTTTCTTT	CASSLQGEAFF
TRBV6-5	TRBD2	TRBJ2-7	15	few	TGTGCCAGCAGTTACTCCGCGGGGGGAACCTACGAGCAGTACTTC	CASSYSAGGTYEQYF
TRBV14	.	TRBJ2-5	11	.	TGTGCCAGCAGCCAAGATATAACCCAGTACTTC	CASSQDITQYF
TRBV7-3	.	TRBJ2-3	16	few	TGTGCCAGCAGCTTAGTGGGGGGCGGTATCACAGATACGCAGTATTTT	CASSLVGGGITDTQYF
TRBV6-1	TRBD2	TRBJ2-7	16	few	TGTGCCAGCAGACCTCCGAGTAGCGGGTTTGGTCCCGAGCAGTACTTC	CASRPPSSGFGPEQYF
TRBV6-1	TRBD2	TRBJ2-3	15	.	TGTGCCAGCAGTGAGTCTAGCGGGGGGGCAGATACGCAGTATTTT	CASSESSGGADTQYF
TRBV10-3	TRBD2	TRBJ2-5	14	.	TGTGCCATCAGGGCTAGCGGGGGGGAAGAGACCCAGTACTTC	CAIRASGGEETQYF
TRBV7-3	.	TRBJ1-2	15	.	TGTGCCAGCAGCTTAAGTGGGGGAGCTAACTATGGCTACACCTTC	CASSLSGGANYGYTF
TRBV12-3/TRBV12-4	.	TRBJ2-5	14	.	TGTGCCAGCACCTCCCCCGGGGGATCGGAGACCCAGTACTTC	CASTSPGGSETQYF
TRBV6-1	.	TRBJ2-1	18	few	TGTGCCAGCAGTGAAAACGAGTCGTTGCGGGGGCGACACAATGAGCAGTTCTTC	CASSENESLRGRHNEQFF
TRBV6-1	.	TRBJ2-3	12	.	TGTGCCAGCAAGGGGACCGATGATACGCAGTATTTT	CASKGTDDTQYF
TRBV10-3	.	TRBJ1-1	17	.	TGTGCCATCAGTGACCCAATAAGGGGGTTCCTGAACACTGAAGCTTTCTTT	CAISDPIRGFLNTEAFF
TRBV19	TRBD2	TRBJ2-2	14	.	TGTGCCAGTAGACTAGGGAGGGACACCGGGGAGCTGTTTTTT	CASRLGRDTGELFF
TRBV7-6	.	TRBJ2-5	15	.	TGTGCCAGCAACTCCATAGCGCTCGAACAAGAGACCCAGTACTTC	CASNSIALEQETQYF
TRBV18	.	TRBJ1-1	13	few	TGTGCCAGCTCACCACCGGTTGCGGTTGAAGCTTTCTTT	CASSPPVAVEAFF
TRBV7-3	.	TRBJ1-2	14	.	TGTGCCAGCAGCCCCCGGTTTGAATCGGTGGGCTACACCTTC	CASSPRFESVGYTF
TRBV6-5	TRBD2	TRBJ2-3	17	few	TGTGCCAGCAGTTATTTGGGACTAGCGGGGGGGCCAGATACGCAGTATTTT	CASSYLGLAGGPDTQYF
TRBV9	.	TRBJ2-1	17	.	TGTGCCAGCAGCGCCCCCACCGCGGGGACCTACAATTCGGAGCAGTTCTTC	CASSAPTAGTYNSEQFF
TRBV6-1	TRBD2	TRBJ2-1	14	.	TGTGCCAGCACGACTAGCGGGGGGGCCCCTGAGCAGTTCTTC	CASTTSGGAPEQFF
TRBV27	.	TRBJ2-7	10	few	TGTGCCAGCAAGGCCTCCTGCGACCTCTTC	CASKASCDLF
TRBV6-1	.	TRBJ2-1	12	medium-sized	TGTGCCAGCAGTGGGGTTTACAATGAGCAGTTCTTC	CASSGVYNEQFF
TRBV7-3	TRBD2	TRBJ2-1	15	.	TGTGCCAGCAGCTTGTTAGCGGGGGGATACAATGAGCAGTTCTTC	CASSLLAGGYNEQFF
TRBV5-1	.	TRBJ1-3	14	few	TGCGCCAGCAGCTTGGATGCGGAAGGAAACACCATATATTTT	CASSLDAEGNTIYF
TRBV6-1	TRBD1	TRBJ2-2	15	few	TGTGCCAGCAGAACCGGGACAGGGGGAACCGGGGAGCTGTTTTTT	CASRTGTGGTGELFF
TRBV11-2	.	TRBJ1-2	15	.	TGTGCCAGCAGCTACGATCCGGGACTTGGATATGGCTACACCTTC	CASSYDPGLGYGYTF
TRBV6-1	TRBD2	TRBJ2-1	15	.	TGTGCCAGCAGTGAACTAGCGGGGGGCTACAATGAGCAGTTCTTC	CASSELAGGYNEQFF
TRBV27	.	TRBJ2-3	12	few	TGTGCCAGCAGTCAAAGCACAGATACGCAGTATTTT	CASSQSTDTQYF
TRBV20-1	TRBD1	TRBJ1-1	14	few	TGCAGTGCTAGAGATGGGGGACAGGACACTGAAGCTTTCTTT	CSARDGGQDTEAFF
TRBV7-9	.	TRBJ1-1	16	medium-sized	TGTGCCAGCAGCCAAGGACGCCTCTTGATGAACACTGAAGCTTTCTTT	CASSQGRLLMNTEAFF
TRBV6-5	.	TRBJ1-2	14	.	TGTGCCAGCAGTTACCCCGGGACACTTTATGGCTACACCTTC	CASSYPGTLYGYTF
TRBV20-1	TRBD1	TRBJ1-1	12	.	TGCAGTGCTACGACAGACAGGGGTGAAGCTTTCTTT	CSATTDRGEAFF
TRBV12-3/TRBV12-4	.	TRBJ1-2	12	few	TGTGCCAGCAGTTACACAGGGTACGGCTACACCTTC	CASSYTGYGYTF
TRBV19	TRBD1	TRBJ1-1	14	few	TGTGCCAGTAGTCGGACAGGGGTTTATACTGAAGCTTTCTTT	CASSRTGVYTEAFF
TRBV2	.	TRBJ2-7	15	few	TGTGCCAGCAGTGCACAGACAGCGAGAGGCTACGAGCAGTACTTC	CASSAQTARGYEQYF
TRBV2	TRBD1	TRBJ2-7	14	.	TGTGCCAGCAGTGTCGGGGACAGTCCTACGACTGGGTACTTC	CASSVGDSPTTGYF
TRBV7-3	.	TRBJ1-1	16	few	TGTGCCAGCAGCCTCAACCGGGTTTCGACGGGCACTGAAGCTTTCTTT	CASSLNRVSTGTEAFF
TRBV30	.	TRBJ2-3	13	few	TGTGCCTGGAGTACAGGGACCACAGATACGCAGTATTTT	CAWSTGTTDTQYF
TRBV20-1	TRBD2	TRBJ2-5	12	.	TGCAGTGCTAGGACGGGGGGAGAGACCCAGTACTTC	CSARTGGETQYF
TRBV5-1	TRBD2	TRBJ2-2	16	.	TGCGCCAGCAGCTTGTTGACGGGGGAGGGCACCGGGGAGCTGTTTTTT	CASSLLTGEGTGELFF
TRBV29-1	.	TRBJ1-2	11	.	TGCAGCGTTCTAGGGCTACGGGGCTACACCTTC	CSVLGLRGYTF
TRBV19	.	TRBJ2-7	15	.	TGTGCCAGTAGTATCCGCGGTCGGCAGGGCAACGAGCAGTACTTC	CASSIRGRQGNEQYF
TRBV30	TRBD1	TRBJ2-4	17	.	TGTGCCTGGAATCGGGACAGGGCTATTGGAGCCAAAAACATTCAGTACTTC	CAWNRDRAIGAKNIQYF
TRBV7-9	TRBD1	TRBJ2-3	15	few	TGTGCCAGCAGCTTTTGGGACAGGTGGGGGGATACGCAGTATTTT	CASSFWDRWGDTQYF
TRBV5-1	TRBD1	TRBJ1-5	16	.	TGCGCCAGCAGCCGTTCCAGGGGGGATTGTTATCAGCCCCAGCATTTT	CASSRSRGDCYQPQHF
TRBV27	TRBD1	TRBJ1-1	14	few	TGTGCCAGCAGTTGGGACAGGGGAGACACTGAAGCTTTCTTT	CASSWDRGDTEAFF
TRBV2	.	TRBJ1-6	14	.	TGTGCCAGCAGTGCAGGGACCCGGGTCTCACCCCTCCACTTT	CASSAGTRVSPLHF
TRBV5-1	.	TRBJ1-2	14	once	TGCGCCAGCAGCTCGGCCAGAGGGCATGATGGCTACACCTTC	CASSSARGHDGYTF
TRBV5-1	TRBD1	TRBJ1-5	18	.	TGCGCCAGCAGCTCCAAGACCGGGGACAGGGGGCGGGGACAGCCCCAGCATTTT	CASSSKTGDRGRGQPQHF
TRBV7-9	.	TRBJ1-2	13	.	TGTGCCAGCTCGTGGACCAACAACTATGGCTACACCTTC	CASSWTNNYGYTF
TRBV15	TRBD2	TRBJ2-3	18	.	TGTGCCACCAGCAGAGGCGCTAGCGGGGGGGCTCGCACAGATACGCAGTATTTT	CATSRGASGGARTDTQYF
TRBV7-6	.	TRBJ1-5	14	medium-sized	TGTGCCAGCAGCCAAGACCCGGGGACCCAGCCCCAGCATTTT	CASSQDPGTQPQHF